This T cell receptor beta chain derives from a study of cytomegalovirus exposure and HLA in healthy donors. The study, taken as a whole, reports: Altogether, around 160 TCR beta chains were recorded as cytomegalovirus-associated.

With 0 bases removed from V and 1 base from J, the gap between germline ends came to 10 bases. Germline values: CDR1 SGHRS, CDR2 YFSETQ. This CDR3 comprises 15 residues. While the first cohort had hundreds of subjects, the donors belonged to the separate validation cohort of roughly 130 subjects. The data were produced by immunoSEQ multiplex PCR, yet TCRdb's version contains in-frame clones alone and is incomplete. This sample carries more than 300,000 clones, approximately 90% of them seen once, and the ten largest clones take 0.65% to 0.95%. As concerns this clone: Its matching antigen is unknown.

This receptor was obtained from a woman younger than 30 in good health and CMV-seronegative. What was sequenced was PBMCs. The genes are TRBV5-1 and TRBJ2-5; D perhaps matches TRBD1 (6 bases). CDR3 protein: CASSLAQGPQETQYF. CDR3 nucleotides: TGCGCCAGCAGCTTGGCACAGGGCCCCCAAGAGACCCAGTACTTC.